Given below is one T cell receptor (beta chain) in context. These data originate in a study of lymphopenia after photon versus proton radiotherapy. This CDR3 spans 15 amino acids. Losses at the gene ends were 5 bases for V and 4 bases for J; bases not matched to a gene: 8. The germline gives CDR1 SGHKS, CDR2 YYEKEE (reference sequence). The repertoire was sequenced with immunoSEQ multiplex PCR; TCRdb's copy has only in-frame clones and lacks some. The table shows about 22,000 clones, with nearly 95% occurring only once. The V call is TRBV5-5, the J call TRBJ2-3; 9 positions agree with TRBD2. The source was peripheral blood, collected from a patient treated with proton-based radiotherapy. The TCR originated in a woman aged 70-85 years with pancreatic cancer. Some clones in this sample may be carry-over from other donors' samples. CDR3 sequence reads: CASSRQLAGPDTQYF. The CDR3 DNA sequence: TGTGCCAGCAGTCGGCAGCTAGCGGGACCAGATACGCAGTATTTT.